Presented here are 10 T cell receptor beta chains from one specimen sequenced in a study of OX40 agonist ivuxolimab in advanced cancers. Clones were sequenced by immunoSEQ multiplex PCR, and TCRdb holds only the in-frame ones, with some missing. This sample yields 65,000 or so clones, of which around 85% are seen a single time; about 3.7% belongs to the top ten. The starting material was CD4+ or CD8+ T cells sorted from blood, obtained in a trial of the OX40 agonist ivuxolimab. The receptors come from an adult with an advanced solid tumor such as melanoma, head and neck, liver or kidney cancer.

The chain combines TRBV6-6 with TRBJ2-7; D might be TRBD1 or TRBD2, each matching 5 bases. The V end was cut by 2 bases, the J end by 0 bases, with 11 bases between. The CDR3 contains 15 residues. From germline, CDR1 is MNHNY and CDR2 SVGAGI (reference sequence). In nucleotides, the CDR3 is TGTGCCAGCAGTTACACCTCAGGGAGCTCCTACGAGCAGTACTTC. Amino acid sequence: CASSYTSGSSYEQYF.

The chain is built from TRBV9 and TRBJ1-1, with 11 bases lining up with TRBD1. This CDR3 has 17 amino acids. V was pared by 6 bases and J by 3 bases, with 13 bases of the junction left unmatched. Germline CDR1 SGDLS, CDR2 YYNGEE. CDR3 residues: CASNPYRDRGEDTEAFF. CDR3 nucleotides: TGTGCCAGCAATCCATACCGGGACAGGGGGGAGGACACTGAAGCTTTCTTT.

The rearrangement links TRBV2 to TRBJ2-1; D is possibly TRBD1 (6 bases). The germline V and J ends were trimmed by 10 bases and 8 bases, with 18 bases remaining between them. The germline CDR1 and CDR2 sequences are SNHLY and FYNNEI. This CDR3 is built from 13 residues. CDR3 protein: CAIETGFGDEQFF. DNA for the CDR3: TGTGCCATTGAGACAGGATTCGGAGATGAGCAGTTCTTC.

The genes are TRBV7-6 and TRBJ2-1; a possible D gene is TRBD2 (5 bases). Germline loops: CDR1 SGHVS, CDR2 FNYEAQ. The V end was cut by 5 bases, the J end by 9 bases, with 11 bases between. The CDR3 consists of 12 residues. The DNA for the CDR3 is TGTGCCAGCAGCCAAAGCCGGGGTGAGCAGTTCTTC. Translated, it gives CASSQSRGEQFF.

This clone has only one observation. The chain carries TRBV19 and TRBJ2-1; 10 bases are a match to TRBD1. V dropped 5 bases and J dropped 7; count of bases not matched to a gene: 14. The CDR3 is 17 amino acids. Germline V gene data show CDR1 as LNHDA and CDR2 as SQIVND (reference sequence). The CDR3 region has the DNA TGTGCCAGTAGTGAAGGGACAGGGGTCTTAAGATTGAATGAGCAGTTCTTC. It codes for CASSEGTGVLRLNEQFF. The whole variable domain, remainder taken from reference TRBV19 and TRBJ2-1, is DGGITQSPKYLFRKEGQNVTLSCEQNLNHDAMYWYRQDPGQGLRLIYYSQIVNDFQKGDIAEGYSVSREKKESFPLTVTSAQKNPTAFYLCASSEGTGVLRLNEQFFGPGTRLTVL.

This CDR3 reads CASSFPSGQETQYF. Written as DNA, the CDR3 is TGTGCCAGCAGCTTCCCTAGCGGCCAAGAGACCCAGTACTTC. The rearrangement joins TRBV11-3 to TRBJ2-5; 7 bases fit TRBD2. Germline assignment: CDR1 SGHNT and CDR2 YENEEA. The CDR3 length is 14 residues. V trimming: 3 bases; J trimming: 1 base; junction bases outside the gene matches: 2.

V and J are TRBV9 and TRBJ2-2; tentative D call: TRBD1 (6 bases). Germline loops: CDR1 SGDLS, CDR2 YYNGEE. Trimming took 0 bases from V and 2 from J, leaving 8 bases between them. The CDR3 sequence is 15 residues long. The DNA of the CDR3 is TGTGCCAGCAGCGTAGCACAGGGTAACACCGGGGAGCTGTTTTTT. Residues: CASSVAQGNTGELFF. The full variable domain, with the rest looked up from reference TRBV9 and TRBJ2-2, is DSGVTQTPKHLITATGQRVTLRCSPRSGDLSVYWYQQSLDQGLQFLIQYYNGEERAKGNILERFSAQQFPDLHSELNLSSLELGDSALYFCASSVAQGNTGELFFGEGSRLTVL.

This clone has just a few counts. The chain uses TRBV11-3 and TRBJ2-5; a possible D gene is TRBD1 (5 bases). This CDR3 is 15 amino acids long. V lost 5 bases, J lost 2 bases, and 15 bases lay in between. Germline V gene lookup returns CDR1 SGHNT and CDR2 YENEEA. CDR3 DNA: TGTGCCAGCAGCCTAGGGGTAGGGCCTCAAGAGACCCAGTACTTC. Translated, it gives CASSLGVGPQETQYF.

V and J are TRBV29-1 and TRBJ1-1; no definite D call. Looked up from germline, CDR1 is SQVTM and CDR2 is ANQGSEA. Trimming left V 3 bases short and J 8 bases short, with 22 bases between. This CDR3 region has 15 residues. The CDR3 coding sequence is TGCAGCGTTGAGACCAAGATTAAATTGGTGAAGGAAGCTTTCTTT. As protein: CSVETKIKLVKEAFF.

The chain recombines TRBV9 with TRBJ1-2, with no clear D. The CDR3 consists of 14 residues. Germline V CDR1 and CDR2: SGDLS, YYNGEE. The V gene lost 3 bases and the J gene lost 5 bases, with 14 bases spanning the gap. The CDR3 coding sequence is TGTGCCAGCAGCGCGGGGATCCCCGGTTATGGCTACACCTTC. It specifies CASSAGIPGYGYTF.